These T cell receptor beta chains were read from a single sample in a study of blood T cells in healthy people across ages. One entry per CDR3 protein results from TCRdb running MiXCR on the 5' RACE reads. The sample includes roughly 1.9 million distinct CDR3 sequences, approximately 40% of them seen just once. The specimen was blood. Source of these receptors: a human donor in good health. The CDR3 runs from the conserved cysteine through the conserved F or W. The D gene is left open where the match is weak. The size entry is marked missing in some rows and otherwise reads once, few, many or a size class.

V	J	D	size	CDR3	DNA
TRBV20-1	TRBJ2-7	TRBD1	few	CSARVLPGQPYEQYF	TGCAGTGCTAGAGTGCTTCCGGGACAGCCCTACGAGCAGTACTTC
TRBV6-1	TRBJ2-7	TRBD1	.	CASSGGTAPYYEQYF	TGTGCCAGCAGTGGTGGGACAGCTCCGTACTACGAGCAGTACTTC
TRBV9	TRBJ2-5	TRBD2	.	CASSASGGSFGETQYF	TGTGCCAGCAGCGCCAGCGGGGGCTCCTTCGGGGAGACCCAGTACTTC
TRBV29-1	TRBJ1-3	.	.	CNVGPVSGNTIYF	TGCAACGTCGGTCCAGTCTCTGGAAACACCATATATTTT
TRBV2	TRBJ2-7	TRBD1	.	CASSELAGGRYEQYF	TGTGCCAGCAGTGAATTGGCAGGGGGTCGCTACGAGCAGTACTTC
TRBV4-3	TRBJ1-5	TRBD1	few	CASSQDLGTGVQPQHF	TGCGCCAGCAGCCAAGATCTCGGGACAGGGGTCCAGCCCCAGCATTTT
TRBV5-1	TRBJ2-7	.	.	CASFTGSGPYEQYF	TGCGCCAGCTTTACGGGGAGCGGACCCTACGAGCAGTACTTC
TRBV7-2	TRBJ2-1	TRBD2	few	CASSLGTSWVYNEQFF	TGTGCCAGCAGCTTAGGGACTAGCTGGGTCTACAATGAGCAGTTCTTC
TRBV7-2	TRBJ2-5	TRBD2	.	CASSLVRVAGDQETQYF	TGTGCCAGCAGCTTAGTGAGGGTAGCGGGGGACCAAGAGACCCAGTACTTC
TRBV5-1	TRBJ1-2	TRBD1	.	CASSPTGEDYGYTF	TGCGCCAGCAGCCCGACAGGGGAGGACTATGGCTACACCTTC
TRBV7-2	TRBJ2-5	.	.	CASSLGAGLTARGETQYF	TGTGCCAGCAGCTTAGGGGCCGGCCTGACGGCTAGGGGCGAGACCCAGTACTTC
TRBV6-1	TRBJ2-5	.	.	CASSSPRGLQETQYF	TGTGCCAGCAGTTCTCCTAGAGGACTTCAAGAGACCCAGTACTTC
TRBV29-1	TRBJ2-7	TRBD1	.	CGVRTGGFYEQYF	TGCGGCGTGCGGACAGGGGGCTTCTACGAGCAGTACTTC
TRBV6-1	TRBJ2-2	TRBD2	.	CASRRTAPGLAGGRNTGELFF	TGTGCCAGCAGGAGAACCGCCCCGGGACTAGCGGGGGGAAGGAACACCGGGGAGCTGTTTTTT
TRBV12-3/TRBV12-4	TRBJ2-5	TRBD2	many	CASSLGLAGLETQYF	TGTGCCAGCAGTCTTGGACTAGCGGGGTTGGAGACCCAGTACTTC
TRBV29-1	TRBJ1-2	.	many	CSVEEGGYTF	TGCAGCGTTGAGGAGGGAGGCTACACCTTC
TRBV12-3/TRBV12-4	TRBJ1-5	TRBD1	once	CASSLKGAGQPQHF	TGTGCCAGCAGTTTAAAGGGGGCAGGTCAGCCCCAGCATTTT
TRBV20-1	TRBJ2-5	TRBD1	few	CASWTGTGNQETQYF	TGCGCCAGTTGGACGGGGACAGGGAATCAAGAGACCCAGTACTTC
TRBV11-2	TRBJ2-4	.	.	CASSFVLVRGAGEQYF	TGTGCCAGCAGCTTTGTACTAGTCCGGGGGGCAGGTGAGCAGTACTTC
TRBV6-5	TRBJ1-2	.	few	CASGNLQSIAGDNYGYTF	TGTGCCAGCGGTAACCTGCAAAGTATTGCGGGGGATAACTATGGCTACACCTTC
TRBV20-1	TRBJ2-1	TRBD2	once	CSARVGSGVDTYNEQFF	TGCAGTGCTAGAGTGGGTAGCGGGGTAGACACTTACAATGAGCAGTTCTTC
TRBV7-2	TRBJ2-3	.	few	CASSTRTGTDTQYF	TGTGCCAGCAGCACACGGACAGGCACAGATACGCAGTATTTT
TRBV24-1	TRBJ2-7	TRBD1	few	CATSDSGQGAYEQYF	TGTGCCACCAGTGACTCTGGACAGGGAGCCTACGAGCAGTACTTC
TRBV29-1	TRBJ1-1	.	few	CSVYSGETEAFF	TGCAGCGTTTATTCAGGGGAGACTGAAGCTTTCTTT
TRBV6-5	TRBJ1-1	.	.	CASRFQKNTEAFF	TGTGCCAGCAGATTCCAGAAGAACACTGAAGCTTTCTTT
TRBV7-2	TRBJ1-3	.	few	CASSINRDGNTIYF	TGTGCCAGCAGCATAAACAGGGATGGAAACACCATATATTTT
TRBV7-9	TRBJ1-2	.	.	CASSFPSTGGYTF	TGTGCCAGCAGCTTTCCCTCGACAGGTGGCTACACCTTC
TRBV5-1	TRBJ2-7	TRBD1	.	CASSWGQGMGEQYF	TGCGCCAGCAGCTGGGGACAGGGGATGGGTGAGCAGTACTTC
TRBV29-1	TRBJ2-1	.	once	CGVERGVLNEQFF	TGCGGCGTTGAACGGGGCGTATTAAATGAGCAGTTCTTC
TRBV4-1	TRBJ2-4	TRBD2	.	CASSQGLAGALAKNIQYF	TGCGCCAGCAGCCAAGGACTAGCGGGGGCCCTAGCCAAAAACATTCAGTACTTC
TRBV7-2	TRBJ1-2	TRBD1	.	CASSSSPGQGFYGYTF	TGTGCCAGCAGCTCGTCCCCGGGACAGGGATTTTATGGCTACACCTTC
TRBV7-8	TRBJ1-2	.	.	CASSSQWGYTF	TGTGCCAGCAGCTCCCAGTGGGGCTACACCTTC
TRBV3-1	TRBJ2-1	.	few	CASSQDPVLGSKSNEQFF	TGTGCCAGCAGCCAAGACCCGGTTTTAGGTAGCAAATCCAATGAGCAGTTCTTC
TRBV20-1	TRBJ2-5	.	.	CSATRGGDSSYF	TGCAGTGCGACCCGTGGGGGGGACAGTTCGTACTTC
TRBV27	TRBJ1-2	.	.	CASRATGFVYGYTF	TGTGCCAGCCGTGCAACAGGGTTCGTTTATGGCTACACCTTC
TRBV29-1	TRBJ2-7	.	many	CSVEGGNSYEQYF	TGCAGCGTTGAAGGCGGTAACTCCTACGAGCAGTACTTC
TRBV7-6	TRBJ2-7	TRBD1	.	CASSSKRTGACYEQYF	TGTGCCAGCAGCTCAAAGAGGACAGGGGCCTGCTACGAGCAGTACTTC
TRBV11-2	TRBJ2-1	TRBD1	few	CASSQLTGAYNEQFF	TGTGCCAGCAGCCAATTGACAGGGGCCTACAATGAGCAGTTCTTC
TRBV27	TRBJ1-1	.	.	CASTPSGWNTEAFF	TGTGCCAGCACCCCGTCCGGGTGGAACACTGAAGCTTTCTTT
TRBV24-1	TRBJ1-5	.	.	CATSEYPQGEPQHF	TGTGCCACCAGTGAGTATCCACAGGGAGAGCCCCAGCATTTT
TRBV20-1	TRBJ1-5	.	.	CSAARSGGNQPQHF	TGCAGTGCTGCCCGGTCGGGAGGCAATCAGCCCCAGCATTTT
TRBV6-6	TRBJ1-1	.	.	CASSSYQTEAFF	TGTGCCAGCAGTTCCTACCAGACTGAAGCTTTCTTT
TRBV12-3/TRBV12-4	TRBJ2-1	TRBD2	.	CASSQNSGGEQFF	TGTGCCAGCAGTCAAAACTCCGGGGGGGAGCAGTTCTTC
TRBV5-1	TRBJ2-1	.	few	CASSFRADEQFF	TGCGCCAGCAGCTTTCGTGCGGACGAGCAGTTCTTC
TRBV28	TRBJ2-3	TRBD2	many	CASSGGAGGISTDTQYF	TGTGCCAGCAGCGGGGGCGCGGGGGGGATATCCACAGATACGCAGTATTTT
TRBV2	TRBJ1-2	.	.	CASSASVGYGYTF	TGTGCCAGTAGTGCCAGTGTGGGGTATGGCTACACCTTC
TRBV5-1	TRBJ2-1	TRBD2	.	CASTGGLAVDNEQFF	TGCGCCAGCACCGGGGGACTAGCGGTTGACAATGAGCAGTTCTTC
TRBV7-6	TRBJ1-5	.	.	CASSLVTGSSQPQHF	TGTGCCAGCAGCTTAGTAACAGGGTCAAGTCAGCCCCAGCATTTT
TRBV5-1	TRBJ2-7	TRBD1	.	CASSPRTGNTYEQYF	TGCGCCAGCAGCCCCCGGACAGGCAATACCTACGAGCAGTACTTC